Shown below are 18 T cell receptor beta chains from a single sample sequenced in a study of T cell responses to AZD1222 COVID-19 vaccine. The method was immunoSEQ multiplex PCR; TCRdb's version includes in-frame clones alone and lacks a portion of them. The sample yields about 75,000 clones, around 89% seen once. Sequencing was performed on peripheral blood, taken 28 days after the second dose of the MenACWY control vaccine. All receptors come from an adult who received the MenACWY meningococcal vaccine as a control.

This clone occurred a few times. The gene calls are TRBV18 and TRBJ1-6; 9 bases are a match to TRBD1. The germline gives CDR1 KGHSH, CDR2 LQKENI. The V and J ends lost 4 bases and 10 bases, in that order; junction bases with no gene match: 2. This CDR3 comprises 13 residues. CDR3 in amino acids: CASSQGTGSPLHF. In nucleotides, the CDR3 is TGTGCCAGCTCACAGGGGACAGGGTCACCCCTCCACTTT. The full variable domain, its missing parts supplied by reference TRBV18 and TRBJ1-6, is NAGVMQNPRHLVRRRGQEARLRCSPMKGHSHVYWYRQLPEEGLKFMVYLQKENIIDESGMPKERFSAEFPKEGPSILRIQQVVRGDSAAYFCASSQGTGSPLHFGNGTRLTVT.

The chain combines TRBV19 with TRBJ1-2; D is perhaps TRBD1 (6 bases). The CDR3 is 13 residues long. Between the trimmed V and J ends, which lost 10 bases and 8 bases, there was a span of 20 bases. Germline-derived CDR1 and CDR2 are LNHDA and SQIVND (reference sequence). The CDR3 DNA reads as TGTGCCACCGGAGGTTGGGGGGCAGCGGGCTACACCTTC. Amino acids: CATGGWGAAGYTF.

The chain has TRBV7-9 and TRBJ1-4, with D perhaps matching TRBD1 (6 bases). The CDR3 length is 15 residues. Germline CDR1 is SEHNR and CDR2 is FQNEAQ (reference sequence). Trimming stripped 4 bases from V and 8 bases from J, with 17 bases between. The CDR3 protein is CASSSVTGLGEKLFF. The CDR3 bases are TGTGCCAGCAGCTCAGTCACAGGGTTAGGGGAAAAACTGTTTTTT. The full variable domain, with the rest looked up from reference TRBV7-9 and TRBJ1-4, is DTGVSQNPRHKITKRGQNVTFRCDPISEHNRLYWYRQTLGQGPEFLTYFQNEAQLEKSRLLSDRFSAERPKGSFSTLEIQRTEQGDSAMYLCASSSVTGLGEKLFFGSGTQLSVL.

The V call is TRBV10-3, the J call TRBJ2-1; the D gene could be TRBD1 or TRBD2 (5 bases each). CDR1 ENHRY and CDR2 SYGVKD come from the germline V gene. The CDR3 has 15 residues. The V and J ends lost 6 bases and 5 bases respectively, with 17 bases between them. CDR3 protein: CAISSDSGKDNEQFF. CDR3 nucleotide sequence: TGTGCCATCAGCTCCGACAGCGGTAAGGACAATGAGCAGTTCTTC.

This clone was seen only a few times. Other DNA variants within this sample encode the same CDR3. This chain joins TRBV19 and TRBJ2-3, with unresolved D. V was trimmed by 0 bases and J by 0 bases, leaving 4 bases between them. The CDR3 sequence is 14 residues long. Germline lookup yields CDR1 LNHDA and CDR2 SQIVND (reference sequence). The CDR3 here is CASSIDHSTDTQYF. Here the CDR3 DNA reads TGTGCCAGTAGTATAGATCATAGCACAGATACGCAGTATTTT.

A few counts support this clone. DNA of the CDR3: TGTGCCAGCATGGGGGGAACTGAAGCTTTCTTT. Its protein is CASMGGTEAFF. The chain links TRBV2 to TRBJ1-1; D might be TRBD1 (5 bases). The length of the CDR3 is 11 residues. Germline V gene data show CDR1 as SNHLY and CDR2 as FYNNEI. Trimming stripped 7 bases from V and 5 bases from J, with 8 bases between.

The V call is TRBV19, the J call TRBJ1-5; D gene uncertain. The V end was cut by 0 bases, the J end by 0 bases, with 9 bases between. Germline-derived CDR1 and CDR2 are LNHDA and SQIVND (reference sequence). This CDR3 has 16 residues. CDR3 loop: CASSIEGSYSNQPQHF. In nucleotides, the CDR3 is TGTGCCAGTAGTATAGAAGGCAGCTATAGCAATCAGCCCCAGCATTTT.

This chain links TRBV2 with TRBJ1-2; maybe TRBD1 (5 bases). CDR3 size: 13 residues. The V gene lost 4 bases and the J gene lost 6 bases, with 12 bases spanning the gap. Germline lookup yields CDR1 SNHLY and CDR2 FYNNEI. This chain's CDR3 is CASSVREFNGYTF. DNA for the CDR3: TGTGCCAGCAGTGTCAGGGAGTTTAATGGCTACACCTTC.

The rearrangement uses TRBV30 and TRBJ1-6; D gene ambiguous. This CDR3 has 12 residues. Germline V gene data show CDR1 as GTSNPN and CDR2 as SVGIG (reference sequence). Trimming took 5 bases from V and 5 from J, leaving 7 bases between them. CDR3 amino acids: CAWARDNSPLHF. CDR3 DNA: TGTGCCTGGGCTAGGGATAATTCACCCCTCCACTTT. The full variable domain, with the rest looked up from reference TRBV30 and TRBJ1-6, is SQTIHQWPATLVQPVGSPLSLECTVEGTSNPNLYWYRQAAGRGLQLLFYSVGIGQISSEVPQNLSASRPQDRQFILSSKKLLLSDSGFYLCAWARDNSPLHFGNGTRLTVT.

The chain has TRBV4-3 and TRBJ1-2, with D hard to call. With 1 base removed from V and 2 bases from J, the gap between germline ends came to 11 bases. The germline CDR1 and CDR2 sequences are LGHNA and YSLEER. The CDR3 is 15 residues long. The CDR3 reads CASSQALEVNYGYTF. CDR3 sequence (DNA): TGCGCCAGCAGCCAAGCCCTAGAAGTAAACTATGGCTACACCTTC.

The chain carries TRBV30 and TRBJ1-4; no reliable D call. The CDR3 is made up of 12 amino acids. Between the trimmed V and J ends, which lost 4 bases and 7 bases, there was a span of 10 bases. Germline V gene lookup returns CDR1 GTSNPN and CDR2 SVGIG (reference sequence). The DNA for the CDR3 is TGTGCCTGGACGATGGGGTTTGAAAAACTGTTTTTT. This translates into CAWTMGFEKLFF. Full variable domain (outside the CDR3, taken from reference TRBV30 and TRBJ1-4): SQTIHQWPATLVQPVGSPLSLECTVEGTSNPNLYWYRQAAGRGLQLLFYSVGIGQISSEVPQNLSASRPQDRQFILSSKKLLLSDSGFYLCAWTMGFEKLFFGSGTQLSVL.

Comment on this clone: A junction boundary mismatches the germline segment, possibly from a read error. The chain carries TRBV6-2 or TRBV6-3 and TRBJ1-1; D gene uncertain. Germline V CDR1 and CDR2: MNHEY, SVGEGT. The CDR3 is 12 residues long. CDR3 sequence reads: CASSYMKTEAFF. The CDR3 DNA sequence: TGTGCCAGCAGTTACATGAAGACTGAAGCTTTCTTT.

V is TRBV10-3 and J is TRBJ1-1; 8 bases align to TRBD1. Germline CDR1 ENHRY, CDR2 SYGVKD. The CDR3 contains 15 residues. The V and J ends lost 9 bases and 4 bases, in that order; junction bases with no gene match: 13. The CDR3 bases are TGTGCCATAAAACCAGGGGGCGGCGTCGTCACTGAAGCTTTCTTT. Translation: CAIKPGGGVVTEAFF.

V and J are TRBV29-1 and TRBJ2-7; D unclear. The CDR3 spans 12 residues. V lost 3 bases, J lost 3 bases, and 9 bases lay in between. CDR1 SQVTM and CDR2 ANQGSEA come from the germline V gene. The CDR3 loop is CSVELRDYEQYF. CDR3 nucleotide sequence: TGCAGCGTTGAGCTCAGAGACTACGAGCAGTACTTC.

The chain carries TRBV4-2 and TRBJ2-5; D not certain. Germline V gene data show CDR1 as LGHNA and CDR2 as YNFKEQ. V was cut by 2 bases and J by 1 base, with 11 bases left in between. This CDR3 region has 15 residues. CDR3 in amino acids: CASSQNSQTQETQYF. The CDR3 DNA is TGTGCCAGCAGCCAAAACTCGCAGACCCAAGAGACCCAGTACTTC.

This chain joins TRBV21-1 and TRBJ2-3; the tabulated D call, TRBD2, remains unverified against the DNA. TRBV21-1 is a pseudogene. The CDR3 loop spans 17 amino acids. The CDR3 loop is CASSAFGLAGGHDTQYF. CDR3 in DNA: TGTGCCAGCAGCGCGTTTGGACTAGCGGGGGGGCATGATACGCAGTATTTT.

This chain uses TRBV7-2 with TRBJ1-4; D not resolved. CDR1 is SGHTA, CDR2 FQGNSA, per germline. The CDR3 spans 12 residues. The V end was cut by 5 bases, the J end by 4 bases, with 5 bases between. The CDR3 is CASSPVNEKLFF. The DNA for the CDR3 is TGTGCCAGCAGCCCCGTTAATGAAAAACTGTTTTTT.

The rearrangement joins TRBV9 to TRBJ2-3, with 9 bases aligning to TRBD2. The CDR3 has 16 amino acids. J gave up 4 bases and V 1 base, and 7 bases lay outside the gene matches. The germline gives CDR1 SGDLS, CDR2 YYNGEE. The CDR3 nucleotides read TGTGCCAGCAGCGTACCCTTCGGCGGGGGGGCAGATACGCAGTATTTT. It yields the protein CASSVPFGGGADTQYF.